This T cell receptor (beta chain) stems from a study of CD8+ T cells in alopecia areata. Study-level findings and limits: Affected lesional scalp, above all in alopecia totalis/universalis, was more clonal than normal scalp.

Germline V gene sequence: CDR1 SGHAT, CDR2 FQDESV (reference sequence). CDR3 length: 14 amino acids. Reverse transcribed after extraction, RNA yielded cDNA as the sequencing template. The data were produced by immunoSEQ multiplex PCR, yet TCRdb's version contains in-frame clones alone and is incomplete. The sample consists of 150,000 or so clones, about 89% of them appearing once. As for this clone: The antigen is undetermined.

The researchers isolated CD4+ and CD8+ T cells from PBMCs by sorting. The genes are TRBV11-1 and TRBJ2-5, with a possible D match to TRBD2 (5 bases). The tail of the sequence fits TRBJ2-7 better, so the J call may be wrong. The sample here was CD8+ T cells sorted from blood, taken at week 0. This TCR came from a human donor with alopecia areata. The CDR3 is CASSLAGEVYEQYF. The CDR3 DNA reads as TGTGCCAGCAGCTTAGCGGGAGAGGTATACGAGCAGTACTTC.